The next 14 T cell receptor beta chains were all read from a single sample in a study of blood T cell repertoires in COVID-19. Some clones are missing from TCRdb's copy, which holds only in-frame ones; the method was immunoSEQ multiplex PCR. The sample records a few hundred thousand clones, over 75% being singletons. The material sequenced was PBMCs or T cells enriched from blood (not recorded which). The receptor set was obtained from a man in his forties who had recovered from COVID-19.

The rearrangement joins TRBV3-1 (or the pseudogene TRBV3-2) to TRBJ2-7, with D tentatively TRBD1 (6 bases). The CDR3 is 15 residues long. Germline V CDR1 and CDR2: LGHDT, YNNKEL (reference sequence). The V and J ends lost 0 bases and 0 bases respectively, with 9 bases between them. As DNA, the CDR3 is TGTGCCAGCAGCCAAGAGCCGGACAGCTCCTACGAGCAGTACTTC. Its protein is CASSQEPDSSYEQYF.

J is TRBJ1-2 and V is TRBV5-6, with 10 bases fitting TRBD1. Losses at the gene ends were 2 bases for V and 7 bases for J; bases not matched to a gene: 5. The CDR3 contains 14 residues. Per germline, CDR1 SGHDT and CDR2 YYEEEE. CDR3 sequence: CASSLDRGLGGYTF. The CDR3 region has the DNA TGTGCCAGCAGCTTAGACAGGGGGCTAGGTGGCTACACCTTC.

This clone was counted many times. The chain couples TRBV9 to TRBJ1-4, with 10 bases that match TRBD1. Germline values: CDR1 SGDLS, CDR2 YYNGEE. The V gene end was trimmed by 4 bases and the J gene end by 4 bases; junction bases not matched to a gene: 7. CDR3 length: 16 residues. CDR3 nucleotides: TGTGCCAGCAGCTCCTTGACAGGGGGCTTTAATGAAAAACTGTTTTTT. It specifies CASSSLTGGFNEKLFF.

This clone has only one observation. The V gene is TRBV5-1, the J gene TRBJ2-5; D unclear. This CDR3 contains 12 residues. Trimming took off 2 bases at V and 5 bases at J, with 7 bases between the two ends. Germline V gene sequence: CDR1 SGHRS, CDR2 YFSETQ. CDR3 residues: CASSFPGETQYF. CDR3 bases: TGCGCCAGCAGCTTCCCCGGGGAGACCCAGTACTTC. Variable domain in full (rest from reference TRBV5-1 and TRBJ2-5): KAGVTQTPRYLIKTRGQQVTLSCSPISGHRSVSWYQQTPGQGLQFLFEYFSETQRNKGNFPGRFSGRQFSNSRSEMNVSTLELGDSALYLCASSFPGETQYFGPGTRLLVL.

The chain combines TRBV11-2 with TRBJ2-7; weak D call: TRBD1 (6 bases). The V and J ends lost 3 bases and 3 bases respectively, with 12 bases between them. The CDR3 covers 14 residues. Germline V CDR1 and CDR2: SGHAT, FQNNGV. The CDR3 sequence: CASSFGQGYYEQYF. DNA of the CDR3: TGTGCCAGCAGCTTTGGGCAGGGGTACTACGAGCAGTACTTC.

V and J are TRBV11-2 and TRBJ2-1, with a tentative D call TRBD1 (7 bases). Germline V gene data show CDR1 as SGHAT and CDR2 as FQNNGV. Trimming stripped 3 bases from V and 10 bases from J, with 13 bases between. The CDR3 is 13 residues long. This CDR3 reads CASSFNQGGEQFF. The CDR3 nucleotides are TGTGCCAGCAGCTTTAATCAGGGGGGAGAGCAGTTCTTC. The variable domain in full, completed from reference TRBV11-2 and TRBJ2-1, reads EAGVAQSPRYKIIEKRQSVAFWCNPISGHATLYWYQQILGQGPKLLIQFQNNGVVDDSQLPKDRFSAERLKGVDSTLKIQPAKLEDSAVYLCASSFNQGGEQFFGPGTRLTVL.

V and J are TRBV5-1 and TRBJ2-7; D is perhaps TRBD1 (6 bases). Germline loops: CDR1 SGHRS, CDR2 YFSETQ. V shed 4 bases and J shed 0 bases, with 11 bases lying between them. The CDR3 contains 14 residues. CDR3 amino acids: CASSPDSHSYEQYF. The CDR3 bases are TGCGCCAGCAGCCCGGACAGTCACTCCTACGAGCAGTACTTC.

J is TRBJ2-1 and V is TRBV11-2; D is possibly TRBD2 (6 bases). The CDR3 totals 17 residues. CDR1 is SGHAT and CDR2 is FQNNGV in the germline V gene. Trimming took off 3 bases at V and 4 bases at J, with 19 bases between the two ends. The CDR3 DNA reads as TGTGCCAGCAGCTTGTTGGCCGGGACTTTTTCATACAATGAGCAGTTCTTC. Translating it yields CASSLLAGTFSYNEQFF.

The table lists this clone with a count of one. The chain couples TRBV4-1 to TRBJ1-2, with TRBD1 matching 7 bases. CDR1 is MGHRA, CDR2 YSYEKL, per germline. J lost 4 bases, V lost 3 bases, and 5 bases had no gene match. The CDR3 contains 14 residues. The CDR3 DNA sequence: TGCGCCAGCAGCCAGACAGGGATCGGCTATGGCTACACCTTC. Translated: CASSQTGIGYGYTF.

This chain uses TRBV5-4 with TRBJ2-7; D is ambiguous. Trimming cost V 0 bases and J 4 bases, with 5 bases left between them. The CDR3 spans 12 residues. Germline V CDR1 and CDR2: SGHNT, YYREEE (reference sequence). The CDR3 spells CASSLGQYEQYF. In nucleotides, the CDR3 is TGTGCCAGCAGCTTGGGGCAATACGAGCAGTACTTC.

This clone was counted many times. The chain joins TRBV10-3 to TRBJ1-2; no reliable D call. The germline V gene has CDR1 ENHRY and CDR2 SYGVKD. CDR3 length: 14 residues. Trimming shortened V by 7 bases and J by 0 bases, and 12 bases separated the two germline ends. This chain's CDR3 is CAITGEYTNYGYTF. The CDR3 coding sequence is TGTGCCATCACTGGGGAGTACACTAACTATGGCTACACCTTC.

This chain connects TRBV6-4 to TRBJ2-3; tentative D call: TRBD1 (7 bases). CDR3 size: 15 residues. V lost 5 bases, J lost 3 bases, and 15 bases lay in between. Germline values: CDR1 MRHNA, CDR2 SNTAGT. The DNA of the CDR3 is TGTGCCAGCAGTAAAGGGGGCGCGGGAACAGATACGCAGTATTTT. Its translation is CASSKGGAGTDTQYF.

CDR3 nucleotides: TGTGCCAGCAGCTTGGCATTCCCCTACAATGAGCAGTTCTTC. It encodes CASSLAFPYNEQFF. The chain joins TRBV7-2 to TRBJ2-1; D ambiguous. The CDR3 spans 14 residues. Germline V gene data show CDR1 as SGHTA and CDR2 as FQGNSA. With 3 bases removed from V and 2 bases from J, the gap between germline ends came to 8 bases.

This clone was seen only a few times. J is TRBJ1-6 and V is TRBV7-8, with 11 bases aligning to TRBD1. The CDR3 runs 17 residues. J was trimmed by 0 bases and V by 5 bases; bases with no gene match: 3. Germline loops: CDR1 SGHVS, CDR2 FQNEAQ. Written as DNA, the CDR3 is TGTGCCAGCAGCCGGGACAGGGGGATCTCCTATAATTCACCCCTCCACTTT. Translating it yields CASSRDRGISYNSPLHF.